This T cell receptor beta chain was obtained from a study of shared clonotypes between healthy human individuals. CDR1 and CDR2 from the germline V gene are MDHEN and SYDVKM. The CDR3 totals 13 residues. V was clipped by 5 bases and J by 2 bases, with 10 bases between them. The repertoire was sequenced with immunoSEQ multiplex PCR; TCRdb's copy has only in-frame clones and lacks some. The table lists 200,000 to 250,000 clones, over 60% of them singletons. The chain joins TRBV28 to TRBJ2-7; D is undetermined. Input material: memory CD4+ T cells sorted from blood. Subset described: CD45RA-negative fraction. The TCR was taken from a man younger than 40 in good health. Here the CDR3 reads CASSRSGPYEQYF. CDR3 in DNA: TGTGCCAGCAGTCGATCGGGTCCCTACGAGCAGTACTTC.